This T cell receptor beta chain was captured in a study of shared clonotypes between healthy human individuals. This CDR3 has 14 residues. Trimming cost V 2 bases and J 3 bases, with 11 bases left between them. Germline values: CDR1 GTSNPN, CDR2 SVGIG (reference sequence). General study points: Exclusively blood specimens were collected; tissue repertoires likely differ. Naive CD4 clonotypes overlapped across a few donors at approximately 4.5%.

This table comes from immunoSEQ multiplex PCR, and its TCRdb copy is limited to in-frame clones, with some not included. The sample lists around 700,000 clones, 74% occurring once. Notes on this clone: Its cognate antigen is unknown.

The V call is TRBV30, the J call TRBJ1-5; no firm D call. Sequencing was carried out using memory CD4+ T cells sorted from blood. Subset of the sample: CD45RA-negative fraction. The sequence came from a woman in her twenties or thirties in good health. The CDR3 is CAWSPGRVNQPQHF. The CDR3 DNA sequence: TGTGCCTGGAGTCCCGGACGCGTCAATCAGCCCCAGCATTTT.